This T cell receptor beta chain originates from a study of T cell repertoires in cytomegalovirus infection (dated 2019 in TCRdb). Regarding the research as a whole: Donor HLA type was relevant to the analysis, as public TCR beta signatures indicated carriage of CMV infection together with the matching HLA type.

Ends trimmed: V by 5 bases, J by 10 bases; bases unmatched to a gene: 7. CDR1 and CDR2, per the germline V gene, are SNHLY and FYNNEI. The CDR3 numbers 13 residues from cysteine through phenylalanine. Only the CDR3 portion is preserved as DNA: 39 bases, with reading frame beginning at the first base. Sequencing relied on an Illumina HiSeq 1500. In-frame beta chains were kept once TCRdb had trimmed the public reads at Q25 with fastp and called clones with MiXCR. Every distinct CDR3 protein forms one entry, paired with its most common genes and DNA. In all, the sample holds 310,000 or so distinct CDR3 sequences, and roughly 24% of those were seen once. 14% of the sample belongs to the ten largest clones. Study-wide findings and limitations: The ex vivo response was dominated by HLA-C-restricted CMV-specific TCR beta clonotypes, which also provided the single most frequent clonotype in two of eight donors. Carriers of CMV infection plus the relevant HLA type were discriminated by the cumulative frequency of public TCR beta family members in the study cohort and in an independent roughly 340-donor cohort.

Concerning this clonotype itself: Its antigen has not been determined. No qualities accompany the bases; no much larger clone lies one base away.

Input material: PBMCs. The chain uses TRBV2 and TRBJ2-1; TRBD2 fits 8 bases in the junction. The clonotype originates from a human donor in good health (CMV status not recorded). Some clones in this sample may be carry-over from other donors' samples. The DNA sequence reads TGTGCCAGCAGTATCGGACTAGCTGGGGAGCAGTTCTTC. This gives the protein CASSIGLAGEQFF.